Listed here are 30 T cell receptor beta chains from one sample, sequenced in a study of blood T cell repertoires in COVID-19. Clones were read by immunoSEQ multiplex PCR, and TCRdb kept only the in-frame ones, dropping some. In the table there are around 170,000 clones, around 83% of which are singletons. Sequencing used peripheral blood. Receptors originate from a human donor in a cohort sampled during active COVID-19.

This chain uses TRBV3-1 (or the pseudogene TRBV3-2) with TRBJ2-2, with 11 bases that match TRBD1. V lost 3 bases and J lost 8; bases outside the gene matches: 8. CDR3 length: 16 amino acids. Germline-derived CDR1 and CDR2 are LGHDT and YNNKEL (reference sequence). CDR3 sequence reads: CASSQSGQGVGGELFF. Here the CDR3 DNA reads TGTGCCAGCAGCCAGTCGGGACAGGGGGTCGGAGGGGAGCTGTTTTTT.

This chain uses TRBV25-1 with TRBJ2-1, with D perhaps TRBD2 (5 bases). Germline values: CDR1 MGHDK, CDR2 SYGVNS. With 1 base removed from V and 1 base from J, the gap between germline ends came to 5 bases. The CDR3 has 14 amino acids. The CDR3: CASSESGSYNEQFF. In DNA, the CDR3 is TGTGCCAGCAGTGAATCGGGATCCTACAATGAGCAGTTCTTC.

V usage is TRBV27 and J usage is TRBJ2-2, with 8 bases matching TRBD1. Germline V gene sequence: CDR1 MNHEY, CDR2 SMNVEV (reference sequence). Trimming took 4 bases from V and 7 from J; bases not matched to a gene: 5. This CDR3 contains 14 residues. The CDR3: CASSSQGAGGELFF. In DNA form, the CDR3 reads TGTGCCAGCAGTTCTCAGGGGGCTGGCGGGGAGCTGTTTTTT.

This clone has a single count. The gene calls are TRBV9 and TRBJ1-1; the D gene is possibly TRBD1 (6 bases). CDR1 is SGDLS, CDR2 YYNGEE, per germline. Trimming stripped 0 bases from V and 10 bases from J, with 13 bases between. The CDR3 loop spans 13 amino acids. In nucleotides, the CDR3 is TGTGCCAGCAGCGTAGAAGTATCAGGGGTAGCTTTCTTT. Translated, it gives CASSVEVSGVAFF.

DNA of the CDR3: TGTGCCAGCAGCTTCCCGCGGTTCACGAACACCGGGGAGCTGTTTTTT. This sequence encodes CASSFPRFTNTGELFF. The chain links TRBV7-9 to TRBJ2-2, with no clear D. CDR1 and CDR2 from the germline V gene are SEHNR and FQNEAQ (reference sequence). Trimming shortened V by 3 bases and J by 0 bases, and 11 bases separated the two germline ends. The CDR3 consists of 16 residues.

In its sample, this clone was seen a few times. V and J are TRBV5-4 and TRBJ2-7, with TRBD1 matching over 7 bases. The junction had 7 bases not matched to a gene; V was cut back by 4 bases and J by 0 bases. Germline CDR1 reads SGHNT; CDR2 reads YYREEE (reference sequence). The CDR3 runs 15 residues. The CDR3 sequence: CASSPTGQSSYEQYF. CDR3 bases: TGTGCCAGCAGCCCAACGGGACAGAGCTCCTACGAGCAGTACTTC.

The DNA for the CDR3 is TGTGCCAGCAGCCTTAGCGAAGATACGCAGTATTTT. The encoded protein is CASSLSEDTQYF. The rearrangement joins TRBV7-2 to TRBJ2-3; weak D call: TRBD2 (5 bases). V lost 5 bases and J 5 bases, leaving 8 bases between the germline ends. The length of the CDR3 is 12 residues. The V gene's germline CDR1 is SGHTA and CDR2 FQGNSA.

The chain joins TRBV27 to TRBJ2-7; TRBD2 aligns across 8 bases. The CDR3 runs 15 residues. V lost 6 bases to trimming and J lost 1 base; unmatched junction nucleotides: 8. Germline loops: CDR1 MNHEY, CDR2 SMNVEV (reference sequence). The CDR3 is CASRREVRSSYEQYF. For the CDR3, the DNA is TGTGCCAGCAGGCGGGAGGTTAGAAGTTCCTACGAGCAGTACTTC.

The rearrangement links TRBV3-1 (or the pseudogene TRBV3-2) to TRBJ2-7; 8 positions agree with TRBD1. V was pared by 1 base and J by 5 bases, with 7 bases of the junction left unmatched. The CDR3 runs 15 residues. CDR1 and CDR2 from the germline V gene are LGHDT and YNNKEL (reference sequence). The CDR3 loop is CASSQAGQGGHEQYF. As DNA, the CDR3 is TGTGCCAGCAGCCAAGCAGGACAGGGTGGCCACGAGCAGTACTTC.

This clone was detected a few times. The chain carries TRBV7-2 and TRBJ1-6; D is uncertain. CDR3 length: 12 residues. In germline, CDR1 is SGHTA, CDR2 FQGNSA. Deletions cut 5 bases from V and 12 bases from J, with 11 bases between. The CDR3 DNA sequence: TGTGCCAGCAGCCCCGGTAGCCGACCCCTCCACTTT. Translation: CASSPGSRPLHF.

The genes are TRBV11-2 and TRBJ2-7, with 7 positions matching TRBD2. The CDR3 has 17 amino acids. V shed 2 bases, J shed 2 bases, and the junction held 12 bases outside the gene matches. Germline V gene sequence: CDR1 SGHAT, CDR2 FQNNGV. The DNA of the CDR3 is TGTGCCAGCAGCTTACGACTAGCTGTAGAGAGACCCTACGAGCAGTACTTC. Amino acid sequence: CASSLRLAVERPYEQYF.

This chain connects TRBV6-5 to TRBJ2-7, with 8 bases that match TRBD1. Trimming at V came to 0 bases and at J to 0 bases, leaving 1 base not matched to a gene. Germline CDR1 is MNHEY and CDR2 is SVGAGI. There are 15 residues in the CDR3. The CDR3: CASSYSDRASYEQYF. DNA of the CDR3: TGTGCCAGCAGTTACTCGGACAGGGCCTCCTACGAGCAGTACTTC.

V and J are TRBV5-6 and TRBJ2-1; the D is unclear. The CDR3 loop spans 11 amino acids. Deletions cut 0 bases from V and 9 bases from J, with 4 bases between. Germline V gene sequence: CDR1 SGHDT, CDR2 YYEEEE. Here the CDR3 reads CASSLGSEQFF. For the CDR3, the DNA is TGTGCCAGCAGCTTGGGGAGTGAGCAGTTCTTC.

V gene TRBV5-4 combines with J gene TRBJ2-2; 8 nucleotides line up with TRBD2. Germline CDR1 is SGHNT and CDR2 is YYREEE (reference sequence). Unmatched junction bases numbered 12, after V lost 5 bases and J lost 3 bases. The CDR3 covers 17 residues. The CDR3, as DNA: TGTGCCAGCAGTCATGGTGGGGCGGGAGGTCACACCGGGGAGCTGTTTTTT. Protein: CASSHGGAGGHTGELFF. Combining the CDR3 with reference TRBV5-4 and TRBJ2-2 gives the whole variable domain ETGVTQSPTHLIKTRGQQVTLRCSSQSGHNTVSWYQQALGQGPQFIFQYYREEENGRGNFPPRFSGLQFPNYSSELNVNALELDDSALYLCASSHGGAGGHTGELFFGEGSRLTVL.

This clone was seen a handful of times. V usage is TRBV5-4 and J usage is TRBJ2-5, with 8 bases aligning to TRBD1. This CDR3 spans 14 amino acids. Germline-derived CDR1 and CDR2 are SGHNT and YYREEE (reference sequence). J gave up 5 bases and V 0 bases, and 3 bases lay outside the gene matches. Here the CDR3 reads CASSLGTGSETQYF. DNA of the CDR3: TGTGCCAGCAGCTTGGGGACAGGGTCGGAGACCCAGTACTTC.

V usage is TRBV28 and J usage is TRBJ1-4; tentatively, D is TRBD1 (5 bases). Trimming cost V 7 bases and J 4 bases, with 16 bases left between them. Germline-derived CDR1 and CDR2 are MDHEN and SYDVKM. This CDR3 region has 15 residues. CDR3 sequence reads: CASNSGIQNNEKLFF. Written as DNA, the CDR3 is TGTGCCAGCAACTCAGGGATCCAGAATAATGAAAAACTGTTTTTT.

As concerns this clone: This sample also contains other DNA sequences that code for the same CDR3. The chain carries TRBV7-8 and TRBJ1-1, with 8 bases fitting TRBD1. J lost 5 bases, V lost 2 bases, and 1 base had no gene match. CDR3 size: 13 residues. The germline gives CDR1 SGHVS, CDR2 FQNEAQ. In nucleotides, the CDR3 is TGTGCCAGCAGCTTAACAGGGGGGACTGAAGCTTTCTTT. Translated, it gives CASSLTGGTEAFF.

The genes are TRBV7-6 and TRBJ2-7; 7 bases fit TRBD2. The CDR3 sequence is 12 residues long. With 5 bases clipped from V and 4 bases from J, the junction kept 2 bases outside the gene matches. CDR1 and CDR2 from the germline V gene are SGHVS and FNYEAQ. The chain's CDR3 is CASSGEGYEQYF. In nucleotides, the CDR3 is TGTGCCAGCAGCGGGGAGGGATACGAGCAGTACTTC. Variable domain in full (rest from reference TRBV7-6 and TRBJ2-7): GAGVSQSPRYKVTKRGQDVALRCDPISGHVSLYWYRQALGQGPEFLTYFNYEAQQDKSGLPNDRFSAERPEGSISTLTIQRTEQRDSAMYRCASSGEGYEQYFGPGTRLTVT.

The gene calls are TRBV7-2 and TRBJ2-3; the D gene is possibly TRBD1 (5 bases). Germline CDR1 and CDR2: SGHTA and FQGNSA. V was shortened by 3 bases and J by 1 base, with 8 bases between the two germline ends. This CDR3 is 14 amino acids long. CDR3 in amino acids: CASSLQTGTDTQYF. The CDR3, as DNA: TGTGCCAGCAGCTTGCAGACAGGCACAGATACGCAGTATTTT.

This sequence joins TRBV5-1 and TRBJ2-7; tentative D call: TRBD2 (6 bases). This CDR3 comprises 15 residues. The germline V gene encodes CDR1 SGHRS and CDR2 YFSETQ. The V end was cut by 0 bases, the J end by 3 bases, with 13 bases between. The CDR3 DNA reads TGCGCCAGCAGCTTGGATGGGACTCTAAACTACGAGCAGTACTTC. Its translation is CASSLDGTLNYEQYF.

The chain uses TRBV19 and TRBJ2-5, with 12 bases aligning to TRBD2. The V gene's germline CDR1 is LNHDA and CDR2 SQIVND (reference sequence). This CDR3 is built from 16 residues. The V segment lost 5 bases and the J segment 5 bases; nucleotides outside the gene matches: 9. The CDR3 loop reads CASSGELAGGGETQYF. CDR3 DNA sequence: TGTGCCAGTAGTGGCGAACTAGCGGGGGGAGGGGAGACCCAGTACTTC.

The rearrangement links TRBV3-1 (or the pseudogene TRBV3-2) to TRBJ2-5; D unclear. Between the trimmed V and J ends, which lost 4 bases and 4 bases, there was a span of 16 bases. CDR1 LGHDT and CDR2 YNNKEL come from the germline V gene (reference sequence). The CDR3 is 15 residues long. The CDR3 sequence is CASSPRPRRRETQYF. The CDR3 coding sequence is TGTGCCAGCAGCCCCCGACCTAGAAGACGAGAGACCCAGTACTTC.

V and J are TRBV4-1 and TRBJ2-5; maybe TRBD2 (6 bases). This CDR3 comprises 15 residues. Trimming removed 2 bases at V and 1 base at J, with 11 bases between. Germline V CDR1 and CDR2: MGHRA, YSYEKL. CDR3 nucleotide sequence: TGCGCCAGCAGCCAACTACGGGGGAGCCAAGAGACCCAGTACTTC. As protein: CASSQLRGSQETQYF.

The CDR3 DNA reads as TGTGCCAGCAGCACGCACGCGGTTACGAACACTGAAGCTTTCTTT. It codes for CASSTHAVTNTEAFF. The V call is TRBV7-9, the J call TRBJ1-1; the D is unclear. The CDR3 is 15 residues long. The V end lost 5 bases, the J end lost 1 base, and 14 bases lay between the germline ends. CDR1 and CDR2 from the germline V gene are SEHNR and FQNEAQ (reference sequence).

This rearrangement joins TRBV7-3 to TRBJ1-1; 7 nucleotides align to TRBD1. The V and J ends lost 4 bases and 1 base, in that order; junction bases with no gene match: 6. CDR1 and CDR2 (germline): SGHTA, FQGTGA. CDR3 size: 15 residues. This CDR3 reads CASSSAGTANTEAFF. The CDR3 DNA reads as TGTGCCAGCAGCTCCGCCGGGACAGCGAACACTGAAGCTTTCTTT. Supplemented by reference TRBV7-3 and TRBJ1-1, the full variable domain reads GAGVSQTPSNKVTEKGKYVELRCDPISGHTALYWYRQSLGQGPEFLIYFQGTGAADDSGLPNDRFFAVRPEGSVSTLKIQRTERGDSAVYLCASSSAGTANTEAFFGQGTRLTVV.

The V and J genes are TRBV9 and TRBJ2-7; 8 bases map to TRBD2. Trimming at V came to 5 bases and at J to 0 bases, leaving 4 bases not matched to a gene. Germline CDR1 and CDR2: SGDLS and YYNGEE. The CDR3 sequence is 14 residues long. The CDR3 coding sequence is TGTGCCAGCAGTCCCGGGACTAGCTCCTACGAGCAGTACTTC. Protein: CASSPGTSSYEQYF.

The chain links TRBV5-6 to TRBJ1-2; D is uncertain. Between the trimmed V and J ends, which lost 4 bases and 5 bases, there was a span of 15 bases. Germline CDR1 is SGHDT and CDR2 is YYEEEE. The CDR3 sequence is 14 residues long. For the CDR3, the DNA is TGTGCCAGCAGCCGTCGAACAGTCATATATGGCTACACCTTC. It is translated as CASSRRTVIYGYTF.

The chain employs TRBV6-5 and TRBJ1-5; 9 bases are a match to TRBD1. CDR3 length: 14 residues. Germline assignment: CDR1 MNHEY and CDR2 SVGAGI. V was pared by 7 bases and J by 4 bases, with 5 bases of the junction left unmatched. The CDR3 DNA reads TGTGCCAGCAAAAAAGGGACAGGGAATCAGCCCCAGCATTTT. Protein product: CASKKGTGNQPQHF.

The chain carries TRBV14 and TRBJ1-3; TRBD1 agrees at 7 bases. With 6 bases clipped from V and 0 bases from J, the junction kept 5 bases outside the gene matches. Germline CDR1 is SGHDN and CDR2 is FVKESK. This CDR3 spans 15 amino acids. The CDR3 spells CASSRDSSSGNTIYF. DNA of the CDR3: TGTGCCAGCAGTCGGGACAGCAGCTCTGGAAACACCATATATTTT.

The table lists this clone with a count of one. The rearrangement uses TRBV9 and TRBJ1-6; D is possibly TRBD1 (6 bases). Per germline, CDR1 SGDLS and CDR2 YYNGEE. CDR3 length: 15 residues. V gave up 4 bases and J gave up 10 bases, with 18 bases separating them. The CDR3 sequence is CASSSSGAGESPLHF. Written as DNA, the CDR3 is TGTGCCAGCAGCTCCTCTGGAGCAGGGGAATCACCCCTCCACTTT.